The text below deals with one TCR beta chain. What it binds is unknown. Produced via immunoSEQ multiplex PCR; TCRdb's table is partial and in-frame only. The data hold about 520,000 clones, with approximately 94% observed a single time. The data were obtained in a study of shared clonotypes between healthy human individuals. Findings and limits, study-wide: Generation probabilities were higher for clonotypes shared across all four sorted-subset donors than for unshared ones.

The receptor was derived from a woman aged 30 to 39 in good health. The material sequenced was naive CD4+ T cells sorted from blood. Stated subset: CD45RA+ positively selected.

In DNA, the CDR3 is TGTGCCAGCAGTTTGAACAGGTACAATGAGCAGTTCTTC. Its protein product is CASSLNRYNEQFF. V and J are TRBV28 and TRBJ2-1; a possible D gene is TRBD1 (5 bases). Per germline, CDR1 MDHEN and CDR2 SYDVKM. This CDR3 spans 13 amino acids. The V end lost 3 bases, the J end lost 4 bases, and 7 bases lay between the germline ends. Full variable domain (remainder filled in from reference TRBV28 and TRBJ2-1): DVKVTQSSRYLVKRTGEKVFLECVQDMDHENMFWYRQDPGLGLRLIYFSYDVKMKEKGDIPEGYSVSREKKERFSLILESASTNQTSMYLCASSLNRYNEQFFGPGTRLTVL.